What follows are 2 T cell receptor beta chains derived from one specimen sequenced in a study of cytomegalovirus exposure and HLA in healthy donors. In the PCR, 60 Vbeta and 13 Jbeta primers were used. Here immunoSEQ multiplex PCR was the method, and the copy in TCRdb shows in-frame clones only, minus some. The sample lists roughly 130,000 clones, approximately 84% seen once, with under 3% in the top ten. The source material was PBMCs. Receptors were obtained from a boy between 2 and 10 years old in good health and CMV-seronegative.

This clone showed up just a few times. The chain joins TRBV10-1 to TRBJ2-1; 8 positions agree with TRBD2. V gave up 5 bases and J gave up 7 bases; unmatched junction bases: 4. The CDR3 loop spans 13 amino acids. Looked up from germline, CDR1 is WNHNN and CDR2 is SYGVQD (reference sequence). CDR3 residues: CASSPAGVNEQFF. Here the CDR3 DNA reads TGCGCCAGCAGTCCAGCGGGAGTTAATGAGCAGTTCTTC.

The chain combines TRBV10-3 with TRBJ1-2; D uncertain. The CDR3 is 12 amino acids. Looked up from germline, CDR1 is ENHRY and CDR2 is SYGVKD. Between the trimmed V and J ends, which lost 1 base and 4 bases, there was a span of 4 bases. This CDR3 reads CAISEYSYGYTF. The CDR3 region has the DNA TGTGCCATCAGTGAGTACAGCTATGGCTACACCTTC.